The entry that follows covers one TCR beta chain sequence. Its target is not known. Looked up from germline, CDR1 is SGHRS and CDR2 is YFSETQ. The CDR3 contains 16 residues. The V end was cut by 5 bases, the J end by 5 bases, with 21 bases between. Here immunoSEQ multiplex PCR was the method, and the copy in TCRdb shows in-frame clones only, minus some. The sample holds some 350,000 clones; approximately 86% are singletons and the top ten take roughly 1.2%. The sample belongs to a study of cytomegalovirus exposure and HLA in healthy donors. Findings and caveats of the study: Cytomegalovirus-associated TCR beta chains were listed, numbering more than 150.

Sequencing input: PBMCs. This receptor was obtained from a woman in her thirties in good health and CMV-seropositive. The J gene is TRBJ2-3, the V gene TRBV5-1, with D perhaps TRBD1 or TRBD2 (6 bases each). The CDR3 coding sequence is TGCGCCAGCAGTGGTGTTAGTCGGGGGCCCTTAGATACGCAGTATTTT. Translating gives CASSGVSRGPLDTQYF.